Listed below are T cell receptor beta chains from one sample, sequenced in a study of Ad26.COV2.S vaccination and SARS-CoV-2 variants. This table comes from immunoSEQ multiplex PCR, and its TCRdb copy is limited to in-frame clones, with some not included. The sample records about half a million clones, 70% to 90% being singletons. Sample: peripheral blood, taken in a trial of Ad26.COV2.S vaccine versus placebo. These receptors were taken from a person aged 18 to 59 who received the Ad26.COV2.S COVID-19 vaccine or a placebo. CDR3s include the opening cysteine and the closing phenylalanine or tryptophan. The D gene is left open where the match is weak. Size values are once, few and many counts, or a class for expanded clones, and some rows have none.

J: TRBJ1-2; V: TRBV30; D: NA; size: NA; length: 12; CDR3: CASTQGGLGYTF; DNA: TGTGCCTCCACACAGGGAGGGTTAGGCTACACCTTC
J: TRBJ2-7; V: TRBV28; D: TRBD2; size: NA; length: 16; CDR3: CASSLRRLAGVDEQYF; DNA: TGTGCCAGCAGTTTACGCCGGTTAGCGGGAGTGGACGAGCAGTACTTC
J: TRBJ1-1; V: TRBV5-6; D: NA; size: few; length: 12; CDR3: CASSLRGTEAFF; DNA: TGTGCCAGCAGCTTACGAGGGACTGAAGCTTTCTTT
J: TRBJ1-2; V: TRBV6-5; D: NA; size: NA; length: 14; CDR3: CASSYSTDFYGYTF; DNA: TGTGCCAGCAGTTACTCTACAGACTTCTATGGCTACACCTTC
J: TRBJ1-2; V: TRBV18; D: TRBD1; size: NA; length: 14; CDR3: CASSSDRGLYGYTF; DNA: TGTGCCAGCTCATCGGACAGGGGCCTCTATGGCTACACCTTC
J: TRBJ1-1; V: TRBV12-3/TRBV12-4; D: NA; size: NA; length: 13; CDR3: CASSFLENTEAFF; DNA: TGTGCCAGCAGTTTCTTGGAAAACACTGAAGCTTTCTTT
J: TRBJ1-3; V: TRBV20-1; D: NA; size: NA; length: 12; CDR3: CSASSSGNTIYF; DNA: TGCAGTGCTAGTAGCTCTGGAAACACCATATATTTT
J: TRBJ1-5; V: TRBV9; D: NA; size: NA; length: 14; CDR3: CASSVGGSNQPQHF; DNA: TGTGCCAGCAGCGTAGGGGGAAGCAATCAGCCCCAGCATTTT
J: TRBJ2-7; V: TRBV5-6; D: TRBD1; size: NA; length: 15; CDR3: CASSGIGQEGYEQYF; DNA: TGTGCCAGCAGCGGGATCGGACAGGAAGGCTACGAGCAGTACTTC
J: TRBJ1-5; V: TRBV9; D: TRBD1; size: NA; length: 14; CDR3: CASSPGGTNQPQHF; DNA: TGTGCCAGCAGCCCAGGGGGTACCAATCAGCCCCAGCATTTT
J: TRBJ2-7; V: TRBV3-1/TRBV3-2; D: NA; size: few; length: 13; CDR3: CASSQAGEYEQYF; DNA: TGTGCCAGCAGCCAAGCTGGGGAATACGAGCAGTACTTC
J: TRBJ2-1; V: TRBV6-5; D: TRBD2; size: NA; length: 15; CDR3: CASTLGLAGINEQFF; DNA: TGTGCCAGCACCCTTGGCCTAGCGGGAATCAATGAGCAGTTCTTC
J: TRBJ1-1; V: TRBV21-1; D: NA; size: NA; length: 15; CDR3: CASSKRVRGDTEAFF; DNA: TGTGCCAGCAGCAAGAGGGTCAGGGGGGACACTGAAGCTTTCTTT
J: TRBJ2-1; V: TRBV6-5; D: NA; size: NA; length: 12; CDR3: CASSRRRDEQFF; DNA: TGTGCCAGCAGCCGTAGGCGGGATGAGCAGTTCTTC
J: TRBJ2-2; V: TRBV5-1; D: TRBD1; size: NA; length: 14; CDR3: CASRTTGDTGELFF; DNA: TGCGCCAGCAGAACTACAGGGGACACCGGGGAGCTGTTTTTT
J: TRBJ2-7; V: TRBV12-3/TRBV12-4; D: TRBD1; size: NA; length: 12; CDR3: CASGTGGYEQYF; DNA: TGTGCCAGCGGGACAGGGGGCTACGAGCAGTACTTC
J: TRBJ1-1; V: TRBV19; D: NA; size: NA; length: 12; CDR3: CASSMMGTEAFF; DNA: TGTGCCAGTAGTATGATGGGGACTGAAGCTTTCTTT
J: TRBJ1-2; V: TRBV10-2; D: NA; size: NA; length: 14; CDR3: CASSRGRGAGGYTF; DNA: TGCGCCAGCTCCCGCGGACGGGGGGCTGGGGGCTACACCTTC
J: TRBJ1-3; V: TRBV4-1; D: NA; size: NA; length: 16; CDR3: CASSQITGTARNTIYF; DNA: TGCGCCAGCAGCCAAATAACAGGAACGGCCCGAAACACCATATATTTT
J: TRBJ2-1; V: TRBV10-3; D: NA; size: NA; length: 14; CDR3: CAISDAGQYNEQFF; DNA: TGTGCCATCTCGGACGCGGGACAATACAATGAGCAGTTCTTC
J: TRBJ2-1; V: TRBV7-2; D: TRBD2; size: NA; length: 16; CDR3: CASSLANSGGMNEQFF; DNA: TGTGCCAGCAGCTTAGCGAATAGCGGGGGGATGAATGAGCAGTTCTTC
J: TRBJ2-1; V: TRBV28; D: NA; size: NA; length: 16; CDR3: CASSSNTGGGYNEQFF; DNA: TGTGCCAGCAGTTCTAATACAGGGGGGGGTTACAATGAGCAGTTCTTC
J: TRBJ2-3; V: TRBV7-9; D: TRBD2; size: NA; length: 18; CDR3: CASSLSTSGRVRTDTQYF; DNA: TGTGCCAGCAGCTTATCCACTAGCGGGAGGGTTAGGACAGATACGCAGTATTTT
J: TRBJ2-5; V: TRBV20-1; D: NA; size: NA; length: 14; CDR3: CSASTGGKGETQYF; DNA: TGCAGTGCTAGTACTGGCGGGAAGGGAGAGACCCAGTACTTC
J: TRBJ2-7; V: TRBV15; D: TRBD2; size: few; length: 15; CDR3: CATSSGTSGPEEQYF; DNA: TGTGCCACCAGCTCCGGGACTAGCGGTCCCGAGGAGCAGTACTTC
J: TRBJ1-1; V: TRBV7-9; D: NA; size: NA; length: 15; CDR3: CASSLTGSMNTEAFF; DNA: TGTGCCAGCAGCTTAACAGGAAGCATGAACACTGAAGCTTTCTTT
J: TRBJ1-5; V: TRBV2; D: NA; size: few; length: 12; CDR3: CASSTANQPQHF; DNA: TGTGCCAGCAGTACAGCCAATCAGCCCCAGCATTTT
J: TRBJ2-1; V: TRBV4-2; D: NA; size: NA; length: 16; CDR3: CASSQLGQSSYNEQFF; DNA: TGTGCCAGCAGCCAACTTGGACAGAGCTCCTACAATGAGCAGTTCTTC
J: TRBJ2-7; V: TRBV7-2; D: NA; size: many; length: 16; CDR3: CASSLLRGEGLREQYF; DNA: TGTGCCAGCAGCTTACTCAGGGGCGAAGGGCTTAGGGAGCAGTACTTC
J: TRBJ1-2; V: TRBV29-1; D: TRBD1; size: NA; length: 13; CDR3: CSVGTGSLYGYTF; DNA: TGCAGCGTTGGGACAGGGAGCCTCTATGGCTACACCTTC
J: TRBJ1-5; V: TRBV3-1/TRBV3-2; D: NA; size: NA; length: 13; CDR3: CASSQEGLQPQHF; DNA: TGTGCCAGCAGCCAAGAAGGGTTACAGCCCCAGCATTTT
J: TRBJ1-2; V: TRBV6-6; D: NA; size: NA; length: 15; CDR3: CASSYPGRWNYGYTF; DNA: TGTGCCAGCAGTTACCCCGGCAGGTGGAACTATGGCTACACCTTC
J: TRBJ2-7; V: TRBV6-1; D: TRBD2; size: NA; length: 15; CDR3: CASSEGLAGEYEQYF; DNA: TGTGCCAGCAGTGAGGGACTAGCGGGAGAGTACGAGCAGTACTTC
J: TRBJ2-6; V: TRBV21-1; D: NA; size: NA; length: 15; CDR3: CASSIDGSGANVLTF; DNA: TGTGCCAGCAGCATCGACGGCTCTGGGGCCAACGTCCTGACTTTC
J: TRBJ2-7; V: TRBV28; D: TRBD1; size: once; length: 16; CDR3: CASRSDGQGVIYEQYF; DNA: TGTGCCAGCAGATCTGACGGACAGGGGGTAATCTACGAGCAGTACTTC
J: TRBJ2-3; V: TRBV2; D: NA; size: NA; length: 18; CDR3: CASSGTDPDYVVTDTQYF; DNA: TGTGCCAGCAGTGGGACAGATCCAGACTACGTGGTCACAGATACGCAGTATTTT
J: TRBJ1-4; V: TRBV6-2/TRBV6-3; D: TRBD1; size: NA; length: 15; CDR3: CASSPLGQGVEKLFF; DNA: TGTGCCAGCAGCCCCCTGGGACAGGGTGTTGAAAAACTGTTTTTT
J: TRBJ2-4; V: TRBV30; D: NA; size: once; length: 13; CDR3: CAWTMDSGNIQYF; DNA: TGTGCCTGGACCATGGACAGTGGAAACATTCAGTACTTC
J: TRBJ1-4; V: TRBV28; D: NA; size: few; length: 14; CDR3: CASSPPLGGEKLFF; DNA: TGTGCCAGCAGTCCACCTTTAGGGGGGGAAAAACTGTTTTTT
J: TRBJ1-5; V: TRBV6-6; D: TRBD1; size: NA; length: 15; CDR3: CASSQGLGGGQPQHF; DNA: TGTGCCAGCAGCCAAGGATTAGGGGGCGGACAGCCCCAGCATTTT
J: TRBJ2-7; V: TRBV18; D: NA; size: NA; length: 13; CDR3: CASSQSRGYEQYF; DNA: TGTGCCAGCTCACAAAGCCGGGGATACGAGCAGTACTTC
J: TRBJ1-4; V: TRBV11-2; D: NA; size: NA; length: 13; CDR3: CASSGTHNEKLFF; DNA: TGTGCCAGCAGCGGGACCCATAATGAAAAACTGTTTTTT
J: TRBJ2-5; V: TRBV5-1; D: NA; size: NA; length: 14; CDR3: CASSLVLGGETQYF; DNA: TGCGCCAGCAGCTTGGTTTTAGGTGGAGAGACCCAGTACTTC
J: TRBJ2-3; V: TRBV7-8; D: TRBD1; size: NA; length: 16; CDR3: CASSKTGTGGTDTQYF; DNA: TGTGCCAGCAGCAAGACCGGGACAGGGGGGACAGATACGCAGTATTTT
J: TRBJ2-1; V: TRBV3-1/TRBV3-2; D: NA; size: NA; length: 14; CDR3: CASSQKDGSNEQFF; DNA: TGTGCCAGCAGCCAGAAGGACGGCTCCAATGAGCAGTTCTTC
J: TRBJ1-1; V: TRBV2; D: NA; size: NA; length: 15; CDR3: CASRPLGGENTEAFF; DNA: TGTGCCAGCAGACCTCTTGGAGGGGAGAACACTGAAGCTTTCTTT
J: TRBJ1-1; V: TRBV4-1; D: NA; size: NA; length: 15; CDR3: CASSSIGTGFAEAFF; DNA: TGCGCCAGCAGCAGCATAGGCACCGGATTCGCTGAAGCTTTCTTT
J: TRBJ1-6; V: TRBV6-5; D: NA; size: NA; length: 15; CDR3: CASSYSRGSGSPLHF; DNA: TGTGCCAGCAGTTACTCGAGGGGAAGTGGCTCACCCCTCCACTTT
J: TRBJ1-2; V: TRBV6-5; D: TRBD1; size: NA; length: 15; CDR3: CASSYDRVYLPGYTF; DNA: TGTGCCAGCAGTTACGACAGGGTCTATTTACCTGGCTACACCTTC
J: TRBJ1-5; V: TRBV5-3; D: NA; size: NA; length: 14; CDR3: CARSRDRLGWPQHF; DNA: TGTGCCAGAAGCAGGGACCGCCTCGGGTGGCCCCAGCATTTT
J: TRBJ1-5; V: TRBV7-2; D: NA; size: NA; length: 13; CDR3: CASSFSEDQPQHF; DNA: TGTGCCAGCAGCTTTTCTGAGGACCAGCCCCAGCATTTT
J: TRBJ2-4; V: TRBV27; D: TRBD2; size: NA; length: 17; CDR3: CASRTGTSGYAKNIQYF; DNA: TGTGCCAGCAGGACGGGGACTAGCGGCTATGCCAAAAACATTCAGTACTTC
J: TRBJ2-5; V: TRBV3-1/TRBV3-2; D: NA; size: NA; length: 14; CDR3: CASSHDRPRETQYF; DNA: TGTGCCAGCAGCCATGACAGGCCGCGGGAGACCCAGTACTTC
J: TRBJ2-7; V: TRBV29-1; D: NA; size: NA; length: 13; CDR3: CSVSRQEPYEQYF; DNA: TGCAGCGTTTCGAGACAGGAACCCTACGAGCAGTACTTC
J: TRBJ2-4; V: TRBV5-1; D: TRBD1; size: NA; length: 19; CDR3: CASSSSLSDRGYNKNIQYF; DNA: TGCGCCAGCAGCTCATCTCTATCGGACAGGGGGTATAACAAAAACATTCAGTACTTC
J: TRBJ2-7; V: TRBV30; D: NA; size: once; length: 10; CDR3: CAWSVKEQYF; DNA: TGTGCCTGGAGTGTAAAAGAGCAGTACTTC
J: TRBJ2-7; V: TRBV9; D: NA; size: NA; length: 14; CDR3: CASSSWVSPNEQYF; DNA: TGTGCCAGCAGCTCCTGGGTCAGCCCGAACGAGCAGTACTTC
J: TRBJ1-2; V: TRBV30; D: NA; size: once; length: 12; CDR3: CAWSVTAYGYTF; DNA: TGTGCCTGGAGTGTAACGGCGTATGGCTACACCTTC
J: TRBJ2-7; V: TRBV4-2; D: TRBD2; size: NA; length: 17; CDR3: CASSREPTSGLAAIQYF; DNA: TGTGCCAGCAGCCGCGAACCAACATCGGGACTAGCGGCGATACAGTACTTC
J: TRBJ1-1; V: TRBV15; D: TRBD1; size: NA; length: 15; CDR3: CATSRGGQGGSEAFF; DNA: TGTGCCACCAGCAGGGGTGGACAGGGAGGGTCGGAAGCTTTCTTT